This TCR beta chain was identified during a study of blood T cell repertoires in COVID-19. About the study: The samples span acute and convalescent COVID-19 from the United States, Italy and Spain.

This clone was detected a few times. Germline CDR1 SGHRS, CDR2 YFSETQ. The CDR3 sequence is 15 residues long. The V end was cut by 0 bases, the J end by 1 base, with 5 bases between. Authors' analysis steps: By means of reference gene primer amplification, nucleated cell counts were estimated. Measured with immunoSEQ multiplex PCR; TCRdb has only the in-frame clones, and not every one. V and J calls plus clone size are reproduced from that table; the DNA served to infer D and trimming. The sample carries 250,000 or so clones, about 91% recorded once. The genes are TRBV5-1 and TRBJ1-6; no clear D. The receptor's source is a woman aged 25 to 39 with COVID-19, enrolled during active disease. The sequenced material came from peripheral blood. CDR3 residues: CASSLGESYNSPLHF. CDR3 DNA sequence: TGCGCCAGCAGCTTGGGGGAGTCCTATAATTCACCCCTCCACTTT.